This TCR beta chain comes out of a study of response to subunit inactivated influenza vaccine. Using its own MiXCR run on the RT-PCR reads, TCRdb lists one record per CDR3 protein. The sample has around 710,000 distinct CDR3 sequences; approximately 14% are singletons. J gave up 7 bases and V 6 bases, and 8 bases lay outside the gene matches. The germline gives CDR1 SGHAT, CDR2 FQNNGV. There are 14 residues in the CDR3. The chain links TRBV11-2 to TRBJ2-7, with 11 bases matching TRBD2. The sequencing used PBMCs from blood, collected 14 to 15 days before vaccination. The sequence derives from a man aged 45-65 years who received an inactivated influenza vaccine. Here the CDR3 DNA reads TGTGCCAGCAGAAGACTAGCGGGACAATATGAGCAGTACTTC. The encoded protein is CASRRLAGQYEQYF.